Described below is a single TCR beta chain sequence and its context. The germline V and J ends were trimmed by 3 bases and 3 bases, with 3 bases remaining between them. The CDR3 spans 12 residues. Germline V CDR1 and CDR2: SGDLS, YYNGEE. The data stem from a study of T cell changes during pregnancy in multiple sclerosis. The data were produced by immunoSEQ multiplex PCR, yet TCRdb's version contains in-frame clones alone and is incomplete. Here the sample spans approximately 70,000 clones, over 85% being singletons. This receptor was taken from a female donor with multiple sclerosis, enrolled in a pregnancy study. The sequencing used peripheral blood, collected in the second trimester of pregnancy. The V call is TRBV9, the J call TRBJ2-2; no reliable D call. The DNA of the CDR3 is TGTGCCAGCAGCGCAGACACCGGGGAGCTGTTTTTT. It yields the protein CASSADTGELFF.